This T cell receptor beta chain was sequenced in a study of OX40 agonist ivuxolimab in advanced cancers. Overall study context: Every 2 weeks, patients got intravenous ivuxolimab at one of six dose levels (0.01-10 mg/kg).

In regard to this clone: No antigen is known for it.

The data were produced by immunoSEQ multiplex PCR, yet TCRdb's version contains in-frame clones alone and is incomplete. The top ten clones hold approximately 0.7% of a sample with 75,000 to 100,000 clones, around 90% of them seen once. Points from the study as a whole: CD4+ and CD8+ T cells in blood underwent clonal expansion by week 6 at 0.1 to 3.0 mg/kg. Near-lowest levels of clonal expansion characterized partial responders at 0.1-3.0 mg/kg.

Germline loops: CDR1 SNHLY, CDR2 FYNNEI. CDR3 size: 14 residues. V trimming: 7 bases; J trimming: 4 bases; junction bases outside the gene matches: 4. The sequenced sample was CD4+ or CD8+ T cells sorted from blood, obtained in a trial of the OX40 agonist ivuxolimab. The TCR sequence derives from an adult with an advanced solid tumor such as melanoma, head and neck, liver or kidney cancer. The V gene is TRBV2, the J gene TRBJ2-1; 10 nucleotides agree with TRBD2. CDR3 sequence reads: CASIKLAGYNEQFF. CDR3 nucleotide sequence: TGTGCCAGCATCAAACTAGCGGGGTACAATGAGCAGTTCTTC.